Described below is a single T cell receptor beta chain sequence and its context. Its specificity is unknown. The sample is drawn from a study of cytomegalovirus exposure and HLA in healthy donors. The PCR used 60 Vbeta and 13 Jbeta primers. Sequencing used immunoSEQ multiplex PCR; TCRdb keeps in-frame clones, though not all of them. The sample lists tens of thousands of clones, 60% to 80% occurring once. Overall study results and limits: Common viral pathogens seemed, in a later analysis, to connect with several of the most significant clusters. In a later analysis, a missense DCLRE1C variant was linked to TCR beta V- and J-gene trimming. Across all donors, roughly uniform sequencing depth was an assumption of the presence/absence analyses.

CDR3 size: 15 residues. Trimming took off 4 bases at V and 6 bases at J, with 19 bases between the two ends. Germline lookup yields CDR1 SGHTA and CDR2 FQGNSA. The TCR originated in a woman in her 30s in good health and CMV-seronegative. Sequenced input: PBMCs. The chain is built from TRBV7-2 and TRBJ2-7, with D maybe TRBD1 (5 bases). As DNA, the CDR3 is TGTGCCAGCAGCTCCCCCGACAGCTGGTTTGGCGAGCAGTACTTC. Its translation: CASSSPDSWFGEQYF. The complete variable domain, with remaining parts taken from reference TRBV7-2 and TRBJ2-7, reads GAGVSQSPSNKVTEKGKDVELRCDPISGHTALYWYRQSLGQGLEFLIYFQGNSAPDKSGLPSDRFSAERTGGSVSTLTIQRTQQEDSAVYLCASSSPDSWFGEQYFGPGTRLTVT.